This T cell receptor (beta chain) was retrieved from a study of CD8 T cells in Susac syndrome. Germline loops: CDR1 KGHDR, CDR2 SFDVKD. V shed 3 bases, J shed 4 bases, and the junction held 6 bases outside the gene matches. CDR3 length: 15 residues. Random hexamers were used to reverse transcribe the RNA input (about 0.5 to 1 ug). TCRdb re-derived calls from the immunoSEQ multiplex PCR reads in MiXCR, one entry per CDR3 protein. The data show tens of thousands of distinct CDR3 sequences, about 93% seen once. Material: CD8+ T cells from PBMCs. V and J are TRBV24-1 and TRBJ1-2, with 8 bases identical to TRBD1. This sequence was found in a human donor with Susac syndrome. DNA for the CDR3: TGTGCCACCAGTGATGGGACAGGACTCGGCTATGGCTACACCTTC. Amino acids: CATSDGTGLGYGYTF.